The 29 T cell receptor beta chains presented below share a single source sample, sequenced in a study of blood T cell repertoires in COVID-19. Produced via immunoSEQ multiplex PCR; TCRdb's table is partial and in-frame only. Here the sample spans about 56,000 clones, 70% to 90% being singletons. Sequencing input: peripheral blood. These receptors all stem from a middle-aged man with active COVID-19.

Of note for this clone: The identical CDR3 is also encoded by other nucleotide sequences in the sample. This chain connects TRBV12-3 or TRBV12-4 to TRBJ1-1, with no clear D. The CDR3 runs 13 residues. The V end lost 5 bases, the J end lost 1 base, and 8 bases lay between the germline ends. The CDR3 spells CASSRDWNTEAFF. Here the CDR3 DNA reads TGTGCCAGCAGTCGTGACTGGAACACTGAAGCTTTCTTT.

The rearrangement links TRBV11-1 to TRBJ2-5, with a possible D match to TRBD2 (6 bases). V lost 5 bases to trimming and J lost 2 bases, with 9 bases between them. The CDR3 is made up of 13 amino acids. Germline assignment: CDR1 SGHAT and CDR2 FQDESV (reference sequence). CDR3 residues: CASSPGLQETQYF. The CDR3 nucleotides are TGTGCCAGCAGCCCGGGACTTCAAGAGACCCAGTACTTC.

V and J are TRBV2 and TRBJ1-6; D is unclear. This CDR3 spans 13 amino acids. V was trimmed by 6 bases and J by 8 bases, leaving 11 bases between them. The germline V gene has CDR1 SNHLY and CDR2 FYNNEI. This CDR3 reads CASRPGGDSPLHF. The CDR3 DNA sequence: TGTGCCAGCAGACCCGGCGGGGATTCACCCCTCCACTTT.

The CDR3 is CASSRGQGDQPQHF. The CDR3 region has the DNA TGTGCCAGTAGTCGGGGACAGGGAGATCAGCCCCAGCATTTT. This chain joins TRBV19 and TRBJ1-5, with TRBD1 matching over 9 bases. The trim removed 5 bases at V and 5 bases at J, leaving 4 bases unmatched. Germline V gene data show CDR1 as LNHDA and CDR2 as SQIVND (reference sequence). This CDR3 has 14 amino acids.

The CDR3 coding sequence is TGTGCCAGCAGCCGTGCGCGGGGAGAGACCCAGTACTTC. Protein sequence: CASSRARGETQYF. The J gene is TRBJ2-5, the V gene TRBV5-6, with D possibly matching TRBD2 (6 bases). The CDR3 consists of 13 residues. CDR1 SGHDT and CDR2 YYEEEE come from the germline V gene. V was clipped by 4 bases and J by 4 bases, with 11 bases between them.

The chain joins TRBV5-1 to TRBJ2-3, with 7 bases fitting TRBD1. The CDR3 runs to 14 residues. Germline assignment: CDR1 SGHRS and CDR2 YFSETQ. J gave up 2 bases and V 4 bases, and 4 bases lay outside the gene matches. This CDR3 reads CASSQDRPTDTQYF. Here the CDR3 DNA reads TGCGCCAGCAGCCAGGACAGGCCCACAGATACGCAGTATTTT.

The CDR3 nucleotides are TGTGCCAGCAGTTTAGAGGGGGCTGGTAATTCACCCCTCCACTTT. Translated: CASSLEGAGNSPLHF. The V gene is TRBV27, the J gene TRBJ1-6; 7 bases are a match to TRBD1. V lost 2 bases to trimming and J lost 6 bases; unmatched junction nucleotides: 4. CDR3 size: 15 residues. Per the germline V gene, CDR1 is MNHEY and CDR2 is SMNVEV (reference sequence).

The gene calls are TRBV11-2 and TRBJ1-6, with D possibly being TRBD1 (5 bases). This CDR3 spans 16 amino acids. Germline lookup yields CDR1 SGHAT and CDR2 FQNNGV. Trimming shortened V by 4 bases and J by 11 bases, and 21 bases separated the two germline ends. The CDR3 DNA follows: TGTGCCAGCAGCTCCAGATCTCAGGGTGGGGATCCACCCCTCCACTTT. Amino acid sequence: CASSSRSQGGDPPLHF. Drawing the rest from reference TRBV11-2 and TRBJ1-6, the complete variable domain is EAGVAQSPRYKIIEKRQSVAFWCNPISGHATLYWYQQILGQGPKLLIQFQNNGVVDDSQLPKDRFSAERLKGVDSTLKIQPAKLEDSAVYLCASSSRSQGGDPPLHFGNGTRLTVT.

The CDR3 DNA reads TGCGCCAGCAGCCCTACCTTTCGGACAGTGAGCTCCTACGAGCAGTACTTC. It yields the protein CASSPTFRTVSSYEQYF. The chain has TRBV5-1 and TRBJ2-7; D may be TRBD1 (6 bases). The germline CDR1 and CDR2 sequences are SGHRS and YFSETQ. V was pared by 4 bases and J by 0 bases, with 20 bases between. CDR3 size: 17 residues.

The genes are TRBV29-1 and TRBJ1-6; possible D gene TRBD1, 6 bases. The CDR3 totals 13 residues. The V end was cut by 5 bases, the J end by 8 bases, with 13 bases between. Germline V CDR1 and CDR2: SQVTM, ANQGSEA. In DNA form, the CDR3 reads TGCAGCGTTAAGACAGGATCGGATTCACCCCTCCACTTT. This codes for CSVKTGSDSPLHF.

The chain employs TRBV3-1 (or the pseudogene TRBV3-2) and TRBJ1-2; TRBD1 matches at 9 bases. V dropped 4 bases and J dropped 6; count of bases not matched to a gene: 6. The CDR3 is 14 amino acids. The germline V gene encodes CDR1 LGHDT and CDR2 YNNKEL (reference sequence). In DNA, the CDR3 is TGTGCCAGCAGCCGAAAACAGGGGGCGGATGGCTACACCTTC. Translated: CASSRKQGADGYTF.

The chain recombines TRBV12-1 with TRBJ1-5. TRBV12-1 is recorded as a pseudogene. The CDR3 is 11 residues long. The CDR3 loop reads CASSAEGPQHF. DNA for the CDR3: TGTGCCAGCAGCGCGGAGGGGCCCCAGCATTTT.

This clone was recorded once. The chain carries TRBV30 and TRBJ1-5, with 7 positions matching TRBD1. V dropped 2 bases and J dropped 2; count of bases not matched to a gene: 3. Germline V gene data show CDR1 as GTSNPN and CDR2 as SVGIG (reference sequence). The length of the CDR3 is 14 residues. CDR3 DNA: TGTGCCTGGAGTCACGACAGGGGCAATCAGCCCCAGCATTTT. Its protein product is CAWSHDRGNQPQHF.

V gene TRBV5-1 combines with J gene TRBJ2-6; TRBD1 is a possible D gene (6 bases). Germline V gives CDR1 SGHRS, CDR2 YFSETQ. V was clipped by 0 bases and J by 0 bases, with 7 bases between them. The length of the CDR3 is 16 residues. The CDR3 here is CASSLVRGSGANVLTF. The DNA of the CDR3 is TGCGCCAGCAGCTTGGTCAGGGGCTCTGGGGCCAACGTCCTGACTTTC. The whole variable domain, remainder taken from reference TRBV5-1 and TRBJ2-6, is KAGVTQTPRYLIKTRGQQVTLSCSPISGHRSVSWYQQTPGQGLQFLFEYFSETQRNKGNFPGRFSGRQFSNSRSEMNVSTLELGDSALYLCASSLVRGSGANVLTFGAGSRLTVL.

CDR3 region: CASAISNQPQHF. CDR3 DNA sequence: TGTGCCAGCGCGATTAGCAATCAGCCCCAGCATTTT. The V and J genes are TRBV6-6 and TRBJ1-5, with D uncertain. V shed 8 bases and J shed 0 bases, with 5 bases lying between them. Germline loops: CDR1 MNHNY, CDR2 SVGAGI (reference sequence). This CDR3 has 12 residues.

This clone has a handful of counts. V usage is TRBV2 and J usage is TRBJ2-7; the D gene is possibly TRBD2 (7 bases). Trimming took off 7 bases at V and 3 bases at J, with 16 bases between the two ends. Germline V gene data show CDR1 as SNHLY and CDR2 as FYNNEI. The CDR3 has 14 residues. CDR3 amino acids: CASKGGTRGYEQYF. CDR3 nucleotide sequence: TGTGCCAGCAAGGGGGGGACAAGAGGCTACGAGCAGTACTTC. Looking up the rest from reference TRBV2 and TRBJ2-7 gives the full variable domain: EPEVTQTPSHQVTQMGQEVILRCVPISNHLYFYWYRQILGQKVEFLVSFYNNEISEKSEIFDDQFSVERPDGSNFTLKIRSTKLEDSAMYFCASKGGTRGYEQYFGPGTRLTVT.

V is TRBV5-1 and J is TRBJ2-1; 12 nucleotides match TRBD2. V trimming: 2 bases; J trimming: 4 bases; junction bases outside the gene matches: 7. The CDR3 spans 17 residues. CDR1 and CDR2 (germline): SGHRS, YFSETQ. The CDR3 region is CASSFEHTSGGYNEQFF. CDR3 in DNA: TGCGCCAGCAGCTTCGAACACACTAGCGGGGGGTACAATGAGCAGTTCTTC.

The chain has TRBV7-9 and TRBJ1-2, with 10 positions matching TRBD1. V was clipped by 5 bases and J by 6 bases; unmatched bases: 3. The CDR3 covers 13 residues. Germline V gives CDR1 SEHNR, CDR2 FQNEAQ (reference sequence). CDR3 in amino acids: CASSPTGGNGYTF. CDR3 sequence (DNA): TGTGCCAGCAGCCCGACAGGGGGCAATGGCTACACCTTC.

The V call is TRBV4-3, the J call TRBJ1-6, with no clear D. The CDR3 runs to 14 residues. V lost 3 bases, J lost 7 bases, and 10 bases lay in between. The germline CDR1 and CDR2 sequences are LGHNA and YSLEER. CDR3 region: CASSQLAGNSPLHF. The CDR3, as DNA: TGCGCCAGCAGCCAGCTGGCGGGGAATTCACCCCTCCACTTT.

The chain employs TRBV14 and TRBJ1-3, with D possibly being TRBD1 (5 bases). CDR1 is SGHDN and CDR2 is FVKESK in the germline V gene. CDR3 length: 14 amino acids. Trimming took off 3 bases at V and 1 base at J, with 7 bases between the two ends. The CDR3 DNA reads TGTGCCAGCAGCCACAGGGATTCTGGAAACACCATATATTTT. Its protein is CASSHRDSGNTIYF.

This sequence joins TRBV27 and TRBJ1-2, with unresolved D. Germline CDR1 MNHEY, CDR2 SMNVEV (reference sequence). This CDR3 is built from 15 residues. V lost 4 bases, J lost 4 bases, and 16 bases lay in between. CDR3 protein: CASSSLRTVSYGYTF. Written as DNA, the CDR3 is TGTGCCAGCAGTTCCCTACGTACCGTTTCCTATGGCTACACCTTC.

V is TRBV4-3 and J is TRBJ2-1, with D possibly matching TRBD2 (6 bases). Trimming stripped 0 bases from V and 7 bases from J, with 13 bases between. This CDR3 spans 15 amino acids. CDR1 is LGHNA and CDR2 is YSLEER in the germline V gene. The CDR3 bases are TGCGCCAGCAGCCAAGAAGCATGGGGGAGGAATGAGCAGTTCTTC. This encodes CASSQEAWGRNEQFF.

This clone appeared a single time. The V gene is TRBV5-1, the J gene TRBJ2-7, with D perhaps TRBD1 (5 bases). Germline V gene sequence: CDR1 SGHRS, CDR2 YFSETQ. This CDR3 spans 14 amino acids. V was shortened by 2 bases and J by 6 bases, with 15 bases between the two germline ends. This CDR3 is CASSLSQGTGEQYF. The CDR3 DNA sequence: TGCGCCAGCAGCTTAAGCCAGGGTACAGGCGAGCAGTACTTC.

The genes are TRBV7-2 and TRBJ2-5, with TRBD2 matching over 16 bases. Germline lookup yields CDR1 SGHTA and CDR2 FQGNSA. V lost 4 bases, J lost 2 bases, and 10 bases stayed unmatched. CDR3 length: 19 amino acids. The CDR3 region is CASSWVGTSGGAWQETQYF. DNA of the CDR3: TGTGCCAGCAGCTGGGTCGGGACTAGCGGGGGGGCCTGGCAAGAGACCCAGTACTTC.

The chain has TRBV3-1 (or the pseudogene TRBV3-2) and TRBJ1-6; TRBD1 matches at 8 bases. J was trimmed by 10 bases and V by 5 bases; bases with no gene match: 10. The germline V gene has CDR1 LGHDT and CDR2 YNNKEL (reference sequence). This CDR3 spans 15 amino acids. CDR3 region: CASSEGRTGYSPLHF. CDR3 nucleotides: TGTGCCAGCAGCGAGGGCCGGACAGGGTACTCACCCCTCCACTTT.

The chain combines TRBV6-5 with TRBJ2-5, with TRBD1 matching 8 bases. In germline, CDR1 is MNHEY, CDR2 SVGAGI. Trimming removed 0 bases from V and 5 bases from J; junction bases left unmatched: 5. The CDR3 is 15 residues long. CDR3 in amino acids: CASSYSGQGAETQYF. The CDR3 DNA sequence: TGTGCCAGCAGTTACTCGGGGCAGGGGGCCGAGACCCAGTACTTC.

The chain is built from TRBV6-4 and TRBJ1-4; unclear D gene. Germline-derived CDR1 and CDR2 are MRHNA and SNTAGT. This CDR3 has 14 residues. The ends were cut back, 6 bases at V and 8 bases at J, with 16 bases in the middle. For the CDR3, the DNA is TGTGCCAGCAGGGTCGGAGTGAGGCGGGAAAAACTGTTTTTT. As protein: CASRVGVRREKLFF.

The chain links TRBV21-1 to TRBJ1-4; no DNA check was done on the table's D call, TRBD1. TRBV21-1 is noted as a pseudogene. The CDR3 is made up of 16 amino acids. In DNA form, the CDR3 reads TGTGCCAGCAGCAAAATCGGCCAGGGTTCAAATGAAAAACTGTTTTTT. Its translation: CASSKIGQGSNEKLFF.

Only one count was recorded for this clone. This chain connects TRBV4-1 to TRBJ1-2, with TRBD1 identical over 10 bases. The CDR3 contains 15 residues. J gave up 8 bases and V 4 bases, and 10 bases lay outside the gene matches. Per germline, CDR1 MGHRA and CDR2 YSYEKL. The CDR3 DNA follows: TGCGCCAGCAGCCGCAGCCCAGGACAGGGGGGCGGCTACACCTTC. It codes for CASSRSPGQGGGYTF.